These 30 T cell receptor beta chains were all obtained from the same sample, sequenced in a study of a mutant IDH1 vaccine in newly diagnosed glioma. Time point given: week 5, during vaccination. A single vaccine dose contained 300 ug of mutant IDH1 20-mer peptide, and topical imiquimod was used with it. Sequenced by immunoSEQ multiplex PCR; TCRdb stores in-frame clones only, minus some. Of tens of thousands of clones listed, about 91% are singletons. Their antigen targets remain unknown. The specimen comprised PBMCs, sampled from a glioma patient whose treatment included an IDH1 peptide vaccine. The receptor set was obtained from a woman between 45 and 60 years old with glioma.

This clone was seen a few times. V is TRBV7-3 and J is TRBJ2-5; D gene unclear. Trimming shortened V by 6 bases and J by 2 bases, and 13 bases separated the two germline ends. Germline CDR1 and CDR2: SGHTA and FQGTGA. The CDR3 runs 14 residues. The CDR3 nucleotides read TGTGCCAGCAGTCCAACCGGGCTTCAAGAGACCCAGTACTTC. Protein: CASSPTGLQETQYF.

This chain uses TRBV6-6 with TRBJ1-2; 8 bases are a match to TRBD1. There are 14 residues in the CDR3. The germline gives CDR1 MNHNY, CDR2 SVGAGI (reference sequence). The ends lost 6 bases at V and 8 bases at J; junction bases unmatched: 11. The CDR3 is CASRRDRPEGGYTF. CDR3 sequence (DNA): TGTGCCAGCAGACGGGACAGGCCCGAGGGGGGCTACACCTTC.

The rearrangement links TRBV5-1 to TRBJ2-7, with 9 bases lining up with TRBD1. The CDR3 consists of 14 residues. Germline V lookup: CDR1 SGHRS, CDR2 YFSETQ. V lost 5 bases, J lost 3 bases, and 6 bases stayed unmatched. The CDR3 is CASSPGTGRYEQYF. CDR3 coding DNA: TGCGCCAGCAGTCCCGGGACAGGGCGCTACGAGCAGTACTTC.

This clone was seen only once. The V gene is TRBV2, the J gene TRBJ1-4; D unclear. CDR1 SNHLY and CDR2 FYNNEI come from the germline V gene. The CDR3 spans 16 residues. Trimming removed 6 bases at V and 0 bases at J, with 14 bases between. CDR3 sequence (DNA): TGTGCCAGCAGGCTAGGGCCATCCGCAACTAATGAAAAACTGTTTTTT. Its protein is CASRLGPSATNEKLFF.

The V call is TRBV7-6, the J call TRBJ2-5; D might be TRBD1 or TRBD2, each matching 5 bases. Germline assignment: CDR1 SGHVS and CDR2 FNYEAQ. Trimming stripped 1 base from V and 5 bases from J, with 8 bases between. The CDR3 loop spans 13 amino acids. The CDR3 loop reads CASSLGGFETQYF. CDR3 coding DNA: TGTGCCAGCAGCTTAGGGGGGTTTGAGACCCAGTACTTC. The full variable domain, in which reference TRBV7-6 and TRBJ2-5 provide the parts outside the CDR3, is GAGVSQSPRYKVTKRGQDVALRCDPISGHVSLYWYRQALGQGPEFLTYFNYEAQQDKSGLPNDRFSAERPEGSISTLTIQRTEQRDSAMYRCASSLGGFETQYFGPGTRLLVL.

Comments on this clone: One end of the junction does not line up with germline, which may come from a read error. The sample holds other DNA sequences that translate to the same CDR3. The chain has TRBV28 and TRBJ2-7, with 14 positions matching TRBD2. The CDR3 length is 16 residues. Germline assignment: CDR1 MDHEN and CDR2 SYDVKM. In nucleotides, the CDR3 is TGTGCCAGCAGCTTATCCGGGACTAGCGGGAGTTACGAGCAGTACTTC. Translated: CASSLSGTSGSYEQYF.

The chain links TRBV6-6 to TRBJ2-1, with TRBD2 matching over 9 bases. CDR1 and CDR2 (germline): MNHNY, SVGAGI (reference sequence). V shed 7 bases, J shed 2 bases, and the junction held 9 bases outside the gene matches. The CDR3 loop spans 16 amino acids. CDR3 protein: CASTPSGTSTYNEQFF. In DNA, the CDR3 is TGTGCCAGCACCCCGTCGGGGACTAGCACCTACAATGAGCAGTTCTTC.

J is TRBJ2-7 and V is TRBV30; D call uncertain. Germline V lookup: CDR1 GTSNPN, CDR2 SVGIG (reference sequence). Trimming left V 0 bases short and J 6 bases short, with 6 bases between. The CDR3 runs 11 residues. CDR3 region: CAWSVVTEQYF. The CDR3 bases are TGTGCCTGGAGTGTGGTCACCGAGCAGTACTTC.

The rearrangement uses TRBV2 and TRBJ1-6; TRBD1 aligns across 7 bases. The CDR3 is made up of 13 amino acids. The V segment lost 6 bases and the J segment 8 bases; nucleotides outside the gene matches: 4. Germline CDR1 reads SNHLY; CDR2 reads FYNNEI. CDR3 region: CASSVTGDSPLHF. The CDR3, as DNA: TGTGCCAGCAGCGTTACAGGGGATTCACCCCTCCACTTT.

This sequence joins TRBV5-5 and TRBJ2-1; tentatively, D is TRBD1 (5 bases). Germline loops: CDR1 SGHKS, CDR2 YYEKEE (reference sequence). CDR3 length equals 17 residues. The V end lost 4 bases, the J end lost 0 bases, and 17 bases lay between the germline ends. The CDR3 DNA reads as TGTGCCAGCAGCCAAGAAGGACAACTAATCTCCTACAATGAGCAGTTCTTC. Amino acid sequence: CASSQEGQLISYNEQFF.

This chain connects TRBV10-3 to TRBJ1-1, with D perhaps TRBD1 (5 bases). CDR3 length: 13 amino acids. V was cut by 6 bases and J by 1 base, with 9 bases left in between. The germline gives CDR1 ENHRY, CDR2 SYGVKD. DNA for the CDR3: TGTGCCATCAGGGGGACGACGAACACTGAAGCTTTCTTT. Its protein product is CAIRGTTNTEAFF.

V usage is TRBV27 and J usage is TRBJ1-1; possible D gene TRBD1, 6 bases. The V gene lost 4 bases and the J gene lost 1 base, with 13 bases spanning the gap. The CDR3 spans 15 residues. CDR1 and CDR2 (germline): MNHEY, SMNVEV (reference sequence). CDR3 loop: CASSSQGLANTEAFF. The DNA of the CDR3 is TGTGCCAGCAGTTCCCAGGGGTTGGCGAACACTGAAGCTTTCTTT.

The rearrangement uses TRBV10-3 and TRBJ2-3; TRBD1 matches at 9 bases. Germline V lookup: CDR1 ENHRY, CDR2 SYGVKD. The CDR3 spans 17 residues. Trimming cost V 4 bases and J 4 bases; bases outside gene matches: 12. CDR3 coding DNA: TGTGCCATCAGTGTCTGGGACAGGGAGAGGTGGGCAGATACGCAGTATTTT. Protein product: CAISVWDRERWADTQYF.

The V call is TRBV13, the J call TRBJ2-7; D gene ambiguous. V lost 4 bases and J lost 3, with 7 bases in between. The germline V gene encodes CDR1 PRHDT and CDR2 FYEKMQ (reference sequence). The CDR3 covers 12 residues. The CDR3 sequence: CASSSWGYEQYF. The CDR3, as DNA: TGTGCCAGCAGCTCTTGGGGCTACGAGCAGTACTTC.

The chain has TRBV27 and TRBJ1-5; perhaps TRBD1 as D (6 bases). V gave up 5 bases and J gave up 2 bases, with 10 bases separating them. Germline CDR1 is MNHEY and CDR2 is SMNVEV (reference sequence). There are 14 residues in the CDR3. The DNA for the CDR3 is TGTGCCAGCAGTCAACGACAGGGCAATCAGCCCCAGCATTTT. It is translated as CASSQRQGNQPQHF.

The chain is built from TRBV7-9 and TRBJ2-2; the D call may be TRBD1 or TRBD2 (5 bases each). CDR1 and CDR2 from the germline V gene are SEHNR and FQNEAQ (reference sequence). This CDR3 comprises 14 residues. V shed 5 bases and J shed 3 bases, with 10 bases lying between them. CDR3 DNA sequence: TGTGCCAGCAGCCCCGGGACCGACACCGGGGAGCTGTTTTTT. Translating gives CASSPGTDTGELFF.

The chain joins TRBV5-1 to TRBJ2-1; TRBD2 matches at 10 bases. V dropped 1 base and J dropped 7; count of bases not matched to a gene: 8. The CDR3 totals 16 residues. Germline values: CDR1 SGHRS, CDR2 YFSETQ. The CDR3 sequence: CASSLIPSGSRNEQFF. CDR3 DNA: TGCGCCAGCAGCTTGATCCCTAGCGGGAGTAGGAATGAGCAGTTCTTC.

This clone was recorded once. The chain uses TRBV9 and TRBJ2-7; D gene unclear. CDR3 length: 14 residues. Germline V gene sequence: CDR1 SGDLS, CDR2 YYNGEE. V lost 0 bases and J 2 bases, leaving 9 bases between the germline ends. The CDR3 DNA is TGTGCCAGCAGCGTAGATGGCAGCACCTACGAGCAGTACTTC. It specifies CASSVDGSTYEQYF.

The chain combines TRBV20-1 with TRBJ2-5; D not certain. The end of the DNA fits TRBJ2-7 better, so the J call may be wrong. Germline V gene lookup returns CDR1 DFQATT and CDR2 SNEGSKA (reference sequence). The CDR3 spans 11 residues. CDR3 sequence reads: CSARTHYEQYF. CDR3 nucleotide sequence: TGCAGTGCTAGGACCCACTACGAGCAGTACTTC.

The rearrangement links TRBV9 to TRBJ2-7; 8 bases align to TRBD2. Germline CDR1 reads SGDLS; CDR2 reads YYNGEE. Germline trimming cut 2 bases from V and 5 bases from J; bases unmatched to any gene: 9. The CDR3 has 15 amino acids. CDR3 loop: CASSVGSGRQNEQYF. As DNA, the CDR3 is TGTGCCAGCAGCGTGGGAAGCGGGAGACAAAACGAGCAGTACTTC. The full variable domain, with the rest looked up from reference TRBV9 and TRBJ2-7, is DSGVTQTPKHLITATGQRVTLRCSPRSGDLSVYWYQQSLDQGLQFLIQYYNGEERAKGNILERFSAQQFPDLHSELNLSSLELGDSALYFCASSVGSGRQNEQYFGPGTRLTVT.

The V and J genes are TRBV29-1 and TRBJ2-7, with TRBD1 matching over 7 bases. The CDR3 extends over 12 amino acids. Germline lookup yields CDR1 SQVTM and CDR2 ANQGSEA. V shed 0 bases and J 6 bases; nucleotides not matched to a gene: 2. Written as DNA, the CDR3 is TGCAGCGTTGAAGATCGGACAGGCGAGCAGTACTTC. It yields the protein CSVEDRTGEQYF.

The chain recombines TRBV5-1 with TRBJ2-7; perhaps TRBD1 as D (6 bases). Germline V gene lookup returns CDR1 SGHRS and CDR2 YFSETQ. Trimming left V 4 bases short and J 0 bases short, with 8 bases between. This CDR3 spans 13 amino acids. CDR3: CASSRTASYEQYF. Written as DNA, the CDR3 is TGCGCCAGCAGCCGGACAGCCTCCTACGAGCAGTACTTC.

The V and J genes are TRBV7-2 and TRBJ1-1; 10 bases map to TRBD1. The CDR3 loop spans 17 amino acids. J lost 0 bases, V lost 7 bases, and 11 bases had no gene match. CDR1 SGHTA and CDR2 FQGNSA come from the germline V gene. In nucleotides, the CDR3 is TGTGCCAGCACCGAAACCACGACAGGGGGCTTGAACACTGAAGCTTTCTTT. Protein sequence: CASTETTTGGLNTEAFF.

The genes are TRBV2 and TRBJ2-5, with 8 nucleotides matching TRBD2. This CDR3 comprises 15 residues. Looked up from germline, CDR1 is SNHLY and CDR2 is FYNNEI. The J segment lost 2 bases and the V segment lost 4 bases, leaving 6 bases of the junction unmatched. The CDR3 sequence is CASSGSSGPQETQYF. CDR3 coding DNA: TGTGCCAGCAGTGGATCTAGCGGGCCTCAAGAGACCCAGTACTTC.

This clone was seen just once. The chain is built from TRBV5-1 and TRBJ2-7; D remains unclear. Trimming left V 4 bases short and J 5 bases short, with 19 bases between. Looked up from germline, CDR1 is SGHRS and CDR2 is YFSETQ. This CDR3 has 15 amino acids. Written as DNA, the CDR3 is TGCGCCAGCAGCCTTCGACGAACTACTCCGGACGAGCAGTACTTC. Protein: CASSLRRTTPDEQYF.

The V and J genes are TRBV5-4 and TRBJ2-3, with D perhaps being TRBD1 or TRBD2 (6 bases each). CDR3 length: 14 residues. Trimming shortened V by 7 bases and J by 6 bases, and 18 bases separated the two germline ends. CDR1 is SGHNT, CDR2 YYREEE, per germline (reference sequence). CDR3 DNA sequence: TGTGCCAGCGAAACACAACGGAGGGGGGATACGCAGTATTTT. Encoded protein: CASETQRRGDTQYF.

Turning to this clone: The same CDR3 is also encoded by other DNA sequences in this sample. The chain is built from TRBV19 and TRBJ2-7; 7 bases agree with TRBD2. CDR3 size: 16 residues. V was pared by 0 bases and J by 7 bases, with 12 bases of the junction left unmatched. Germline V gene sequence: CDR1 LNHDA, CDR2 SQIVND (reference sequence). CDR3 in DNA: TGTGCCAGTAGTATAGATGGGCTAGCGGTTCTTCAGGAGCAGTACTTC. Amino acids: CASSIDGLAVLQEQYF.

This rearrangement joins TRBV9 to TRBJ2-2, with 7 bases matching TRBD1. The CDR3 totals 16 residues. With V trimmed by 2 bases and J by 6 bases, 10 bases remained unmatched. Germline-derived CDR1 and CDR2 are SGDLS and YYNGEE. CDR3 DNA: TGTGCCAGCAGCGTGCCATCTGGGCAGGGGGCCGGGGAGCTGTTTTTT. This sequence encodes CASSVPSGQGAGELFF.

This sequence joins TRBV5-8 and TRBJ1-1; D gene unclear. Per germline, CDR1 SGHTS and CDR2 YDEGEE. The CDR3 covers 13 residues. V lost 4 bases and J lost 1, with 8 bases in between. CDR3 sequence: CASSRYRNTEAFF. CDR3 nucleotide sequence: TGTGCCAGCAGCAGATACAGGAACACTGAAGCTTTCTTT.

As DNA, the CDR3 is TGTGCCAGTAGTATAGCGCGGGAGGGTTACAATGAGCAGTTCTTC. Translating gives CASSIAREGYNEQFF. This chain links TRBV19 with TRBJ2-1; the match to TRBD2 covers 9 bases. The CDR3 is made up of 15 amino acids. The V and J ends lost 1 base and 4 bases, in that order; junction bases with no gene match: 2. Germline V gene data show CDR1 as LNHDA and CDR2 as SQIVND (reference sequence).